This T cell receptor beta chain is drawn from a study of chemoradiotherapy in HPV16-positive cancers. Study-level points and caveats: Functional assays defining HPV-specific T cells used only a couple of HPV16-positive patients.

TCRdb keeps only in-frame clones here, not all; method: immunoSEQ multiplex PCR. The sample shows fewer than 40,000 clones, approximately 92% of them seen only once. This clone has a single count. As yet, its antigen is unknown. With 6 bases clipped from V and 9 bases from J, the junction kept 1 base outside the gene matches. Germline CDR1 ENHRY, CDR2 SYGVKD. CDR3 length: 11 amino acids. The receptor was isolated from a human donor with HPV-associated anogenital cancer. This specimen was blood, taken from a patient who underwent chemoradiotherapy. The rearrangement uses TRBV10-3 and TRBJ2-7; TRBD1 matches 11 bases. CDR3 amino acids: CAIRGTGGQYF. For the CDR3, the DNA is TGTGCCATCAGGGGGACAGGGGGGCAGTACTTC.